This T cell receptor beta chain was profiled in a study of blood T cell repertoires in COVID-19. Overall study context: Donors in the United States, Italy and Spain gave samples during acute or convalescent COVID-19. PBMCs, B-cell-depleted T cells, or T cells provided the cDNA or gDNA that made up the material.

CDR1 MDHEN and CDR2 SYDVKM come from the germline V gene. V lost 4 bases and J 1 base, leaving 16 bases between the germline ends. The CDR3 consists of 16 residues. As handled by the study authors: Estimation of nucleated cell counts relied on the amplification of reference gene primers. TCRdb's copy holds only in-frame clones and misses some; the assay was immunoSEQ multiplex PCR. The DNA was the basis for D and trimming; V, J and clone size are from that table. Of 50,000 to 55,000 clones listed, 86% are singletons. Sequencing was performed on peripheral blood. This receptor was identified in a man in his 70s with acute or convalescent COVID-19. The rearrangement uses TRBV28 and TRBJ1-1; TRBD1 might be the D (5 bases). CDR3 loop: CASSWSYGRGNTEAFF. The DNA for the CDR3 is TGTGCCAGCAGTTGGAGTTATGGGAGGGGGAACACTGAAGCTTTCTTT.